There are a few counts of the clone carrying this T cell receptor beta chain. Antigen unknown. CD4+ T cell IFNgamma after overnight CMV lysate exposure gave donor CMV status. This sample was included in a study of naive and memory T cell subsets. Two oligonucleotides, mixed equimolar, formed the beta constant-region primer covering TRBC1 and TRBC2. The ligated cDNA underwent four PCR rounds using SP2 and nested alpha and beta constant-region primers. MiXCR was run by TCRdb on the UMI-ligation and nested PCR reads, yielding one entry per CDR3 protein. The sample has tens of thousands of distinct CDR3 sequences, 5.5% to 8.5% seen once; the top ten hold about 1.6%. Trimming removed 4 bases from V and 3 bases from J; junction bases left unmatched: 3. The germline CDR1 and CDR2 sequences are SQVTM and ANQGSEA. The CDR3 totals 13 residues. Findings and limits, study-wide: Clonotypes here are unpaired alpha or beta chain sequences.

The source of this sequence is a human donor in good health. The genes are TRBV29-1 and TRBJ2-3; TRBD1 aligns across 8 bases. Material: central memory CD4+ T cells from blood. The CDR3: CSVAGGGTDTQYF. In DNA, the CDR3 is TGCAGCGTTGCAGGGGGCGGGACAGATACGCAGTATTTT.